Each of the 12 T cell receptor beta chains below was sequenced from the same sample in a study of cytomegalovirus exposure and HLA in healthy donors (dated 2017 in TCRdb). The method behind the library was the immunoSEQ multiplex PCR assay. For the multiplex PCR, a mixture combining 60 forward primers for TCR Vbeta segments and 13 reverse primers for TCR Jbeta segments was used. TCRdb provides this immuneACCESS table in a form limited to in-frame rearrangements. Some clones are lacking; in checked studies, under half of them reflect an unresolved V gene, and why the rest are absent is not known. The sample table records about 190,000 clones; 80% to 90% of these occur just once. The ten largest make up 2.4% of the sample. Sample: PBMCs. The source is a male donor in good health and CMV-seronegative.

This chain connects TRBV6-1 to TRBJ1-3; 10 bases line up with TRBD1. Trimming cost V 4 bases and J 4 bases; bases outside gene matches: 7. CDR3 size: 16 residues. Per the germline V gene, CDR1 is MNHNS and CDR2 is SASEGT. The CDR3 sequence is CASSGAPGQGGNTIYF. In DNA form, the CDR3 reads TGTGCCAGCAGTGGGGCACCGGGACAGGGGGGAAACACCATATATTTT.

This sequence joins TRBV27 and TRBJ2-1; 11 bases align to TRBD2. The V gene's germline CDR1 is MNHEY and CDR2 SMNVEV (reference sequence). The length of the CDR3 is 14 residues. With 8 bases clipped from V and 8 bases from J, the junction kept 8 bases outside the gene matches. CDR3 in amino acids: CASGSGRAVDEQFF. Here the CDR3 DNA reads TGTGCCAGCGGTAGCGGGAGGGCCGTGGATGAGCAGTTCTTC.

The rearrangement uses TRBV7-3 and TRBJ2-3, with D tentatively TRBD2 (6 bases). V was pared by 5 bases and J by 2 bases, with 17 bases between. The CDR3 loop spans 16 amino acids. Germline assignment: CDR1 SGHTA and CDR2 FQGTGA. The CDR3 protein is CASSPHVPGLTDTQYF. For the CDR3, the DNA is TGTGCCAGCAGCCCCCACGTACCGGGACTCACAGATACGCAGTATTTT.

This clone was seen a few times. The V gene is TRBV25-1, the J gene TRBJ1-2; 11 positions agree with TRBD1. The CDR3 contains 16 residues. Germline assignment: CDR1 MGHDK and CDR2 SYGVNS. The J segment lost 2 bases and the V segment lost 0 bases, leaving 2 bases of the junction unmatched. CDR3 residues: CASSEYRDRGNYGYTF. CDR3 in DNA: TGTGCCAGCAGTGAATATCGGGACAGGGGGAACTATGGCTACACCTTC.

V and J are TRBV11-3 and TRBJ2-7; 10 nucleotides line up with TRBD1. This CDR3 comprises 15 residues. Germline-derived CDR1 and CDR2 are SGHNT and YENEEA. V was clipped by 4 bases and J by 5 bases; unmatched bases: 8. CDR3 nucleotide sequence: TGTGCCAGCAGCTCCGGGACAGGGGAACTCGACGAGCAGTACTTC. It yields the protein CASSSGTGELDEQYF.

The chain uses TRBV29-1 and TRBJ2-7, with 7 bases aligning to TRBD2. The ends lost 3 bases at V and 6 bases at J; junction bases unmatched: 2. The germline CDR1 and CDR2 sequences are SQVTM and ANQGSEA. The CDR3 runs 11 residues. CDR3 sequence: CSVDGGTEQYF. DNA for the CDR3: TGCAGCGTTGACGGGGGGACCGAGCAGTACTTC.

The chain carries TRBV5-4 and TRBJ2-7; D may be TRBD2 (6 bases). Germline loops: CDR1 SGHNT, CDR2 YYREEE (reference sequence). V was cut by 1 base and J by 0 bases, with 11 bases left in between. The CDR3 covers 15 residues. The CDR3 sequence: CASSLRTMSSYEQYF. In nucleotides, the CDR3 is TGTGCCAGCAGCTTGAGGACTATGAGCTCCTACGAGCAGTACTTC.

The gene calls are TRBV19 and TRBJ2-3; 9 bases align to TRBD2. CDR3 length: 14 amino acids. CDR1 is LNHDA and CDR2 is SQIVND in the germline V gene (reference sequence). With 4 bases clipped from V and 3 bases from J, the junction kept 2 bases outside the gene matches. The CDR3 reads CASSTSGVTDTQYF. DNA for the CDR3: TGTGCCAGTAGTACTAGCGGGGTGACAGATACGCAGTATTTT. The whole variable domain, remainder taken from reference TRBV19 and TRBJ2-3, is DGGITQSPKYLFRKEGQNVTLSCEQNLNHDAMYWYRQDPGQGLRLIYYSQIVNDFQKGDIAEGYSVSREKKESFPLTVTSAQKNPTAFYLCASSTSGVTDTQYFGPGTRLTVL.

The chain is built from TRBV9 and TRBJ2-7, with unresolved D. Trimming took 0 bases from V and 1 from J, leaving 8 bases between them. Germline CDR1 and CDR2: SGDLS and YYNGEE. The CDR3 covers 14 residues. The CDR3: CASSVGVSSYEQYF. The DNA of the CDR3 is TGTGCCAGCAGCGTAGGCGTTAGTTCCTACGAGCAGTACTTC.

The gene calls are TRBV27 and TRBJ1-6; D call uncertain. Germline CDR1 reads MNHEY; CDR2 reads SMNVEV (reference sequence). The CDR3 is 16 amino acids. V was trimmed by 3 bases and J by 6 bases, leaving 15 bases between them. This CDR3 reads CASSLHPGRANSPLHF. CDR3 sequence (DNA): TGTGCCAGCAGTTTGCATCCAGGCAGAGCTAATTCACCCCTCCACTTT.

This chain joins TRBV7-8 and TRBJ2-7; perhaps TRBD2 as D (6 bases). Germline V gene sequence: CDR1 SGHVS, CDR2 FQNEAQ. This CDR3 is 16 amino acids long. With 4 bases removed from V and 7 bases from J, the gap between germline ends came to 23 bases. CDR3 sequence reads: CASSSLVAGNPREQYF. The CDR3 DNA sequence: TGTGCCAGCAGCTCTCTAGTGGCGGGGAACCCCCGGGAGCAGTACTTC.

The genes are TRBV7-9 and TRBJ1-5; 8 positions agree with TRBD1. With V trimmed by 5 bases and J by 6 bases, 9 bases remained unmatched. CDR3 length equals 15 residues. CDR1 is SEHNR and CDR2 is FQNEAQ in the germline V gene (reference sequence). As DNA, the CDR3 is TGTGCCAGCAGCCCGGCCGGACAGGGATTTCAGCCCCAGCATTTT. Translated, it gives CASSPAGQGFQPQHF. Using reference TRBV7-9 and TRBJ1-5 for the parts outside the CDR3, the full variable domain is DTGVSQNPRHKITKRGQNVTFRCDPISEHNRLYWYRQTLGQGPEFLTYFQNEAQLEKSRLLSDRFSAERPKGSFSTLEIQRTEQGDSAMYLCASSPAGQGFQPQHFGDGTRLSIL.